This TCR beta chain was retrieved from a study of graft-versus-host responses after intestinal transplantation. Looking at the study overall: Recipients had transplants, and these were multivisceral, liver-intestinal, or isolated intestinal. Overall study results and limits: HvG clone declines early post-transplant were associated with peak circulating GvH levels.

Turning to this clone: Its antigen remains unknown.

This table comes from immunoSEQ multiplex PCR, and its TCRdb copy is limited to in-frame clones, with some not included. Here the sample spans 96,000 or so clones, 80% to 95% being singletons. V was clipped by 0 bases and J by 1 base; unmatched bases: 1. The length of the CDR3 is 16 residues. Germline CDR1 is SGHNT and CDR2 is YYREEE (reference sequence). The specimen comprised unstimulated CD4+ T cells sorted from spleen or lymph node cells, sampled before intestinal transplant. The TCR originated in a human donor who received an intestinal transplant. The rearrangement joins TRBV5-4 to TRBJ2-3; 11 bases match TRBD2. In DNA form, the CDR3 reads TGTGCCAGCAGCTTGGTACTAGCGGGAGGCACAGATACGCAGTATTTT. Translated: CASSLVLAGGTDTQYF.